This T cell receptor (beta chain) stems from a study of control samples from healthy donors and cancer patients. Using immunoSEQ multiplex PCR, the repertoire was profiled, and TCRdb retains in-frame clones only, with some absent. Of about 120,000 clones listed, roughly 87% were seen once; the top ten hold 1.5% to 2%. The CDR3 sequence is 14 residues long. The germline CDR1 and CDR2 sequences are KGHSH and LQKENI. V was pared by 6 bases and J by 4 bases, with 4 bases of the junction left unmatched. Sequencing was performed on blood. The receptor comes from a man aged 18 to 35 in good health. The chain joins TRBV18 to TRBJ2-3, with 10 bases matching TRBD1. The CDR3 region has the DNA TGTGCCAGCTCGTGGGACAGGGGTGCAGATACGCAGTATTTT. Translated: CASSWDRGADTQYF.